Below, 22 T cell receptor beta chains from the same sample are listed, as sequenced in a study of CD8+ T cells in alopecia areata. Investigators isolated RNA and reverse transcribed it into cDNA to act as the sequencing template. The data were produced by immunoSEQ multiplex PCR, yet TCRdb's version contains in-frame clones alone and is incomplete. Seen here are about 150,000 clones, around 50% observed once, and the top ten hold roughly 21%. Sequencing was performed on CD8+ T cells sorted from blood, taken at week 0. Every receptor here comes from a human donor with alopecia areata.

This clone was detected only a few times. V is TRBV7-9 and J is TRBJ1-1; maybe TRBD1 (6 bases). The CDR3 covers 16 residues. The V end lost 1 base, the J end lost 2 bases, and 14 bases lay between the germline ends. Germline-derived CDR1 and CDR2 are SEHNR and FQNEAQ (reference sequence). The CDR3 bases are TGTGCCAGCAGCTTAGTGGGGGGCCGAATTAACACTGAAGCTTTCTTT. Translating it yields CASSLVGGRINTEAFF.

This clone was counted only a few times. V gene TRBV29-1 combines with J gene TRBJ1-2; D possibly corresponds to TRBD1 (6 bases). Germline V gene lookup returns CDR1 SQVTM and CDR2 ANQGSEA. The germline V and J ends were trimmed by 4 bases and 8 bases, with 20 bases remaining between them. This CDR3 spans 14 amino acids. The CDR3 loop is CSVAPNRVTWGYTF. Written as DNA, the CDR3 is TGCAGCGTTGCTCCAAACAGGGTAACATGGGGCTACACCTTC.

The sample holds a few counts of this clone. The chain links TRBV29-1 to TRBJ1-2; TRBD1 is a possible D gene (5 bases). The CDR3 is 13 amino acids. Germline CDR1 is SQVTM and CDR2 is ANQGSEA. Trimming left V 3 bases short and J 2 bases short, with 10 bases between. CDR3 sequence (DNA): TGCAGCGTTGACTTAGGGGCCAACTATGGCTACACCTTC. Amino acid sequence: CSVDLGANYGYTF.

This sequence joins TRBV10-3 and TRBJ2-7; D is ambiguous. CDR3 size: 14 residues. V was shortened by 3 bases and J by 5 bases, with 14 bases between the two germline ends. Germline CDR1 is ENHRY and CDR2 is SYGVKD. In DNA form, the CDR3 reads TGTGCCATCAGTGATCGCCTGGGGATGAACGAGCAGTACTTC. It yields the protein CAISDRLGMNEQYF.

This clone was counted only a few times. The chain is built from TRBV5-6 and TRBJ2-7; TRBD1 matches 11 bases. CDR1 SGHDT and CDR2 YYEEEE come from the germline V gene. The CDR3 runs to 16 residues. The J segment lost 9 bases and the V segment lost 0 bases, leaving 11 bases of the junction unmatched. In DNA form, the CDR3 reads TGTGCCAGCAGCTTGGGCACGGGACAGGGGGTCCGGCGGCAGTACTTC. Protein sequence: CASSLGTGQGVRRQYF.

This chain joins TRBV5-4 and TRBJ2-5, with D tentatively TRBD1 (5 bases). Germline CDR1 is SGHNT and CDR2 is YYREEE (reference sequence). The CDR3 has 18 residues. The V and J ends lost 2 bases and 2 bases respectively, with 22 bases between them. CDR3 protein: CASSFGLGQGDPQETQYF. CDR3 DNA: TGTGCCAGCAGCTTCGGTTTGGGGCAGGGCGATCCACAAGAGACCCAGTACTTC. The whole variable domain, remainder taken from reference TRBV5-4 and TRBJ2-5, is ETGVTQSPTHLIKTRGQQVTLRCSSQSGHNTVSWYQQALGQGPQFIFQYYREEENGRGNFPPRFSGLQFPNYSSELNVNALELDDSALYLCASSFGLGQGDPQETQYFGPGTRLLVL.

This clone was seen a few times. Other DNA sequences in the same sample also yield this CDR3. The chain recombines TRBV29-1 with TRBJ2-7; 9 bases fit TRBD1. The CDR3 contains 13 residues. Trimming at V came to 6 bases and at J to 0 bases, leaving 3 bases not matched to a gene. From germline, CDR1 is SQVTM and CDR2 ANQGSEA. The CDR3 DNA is TGCAGCGTCAGGACAGGGGACTCCTACGAGCAGTACTTC. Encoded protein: CSVRTGDSYEQYF.

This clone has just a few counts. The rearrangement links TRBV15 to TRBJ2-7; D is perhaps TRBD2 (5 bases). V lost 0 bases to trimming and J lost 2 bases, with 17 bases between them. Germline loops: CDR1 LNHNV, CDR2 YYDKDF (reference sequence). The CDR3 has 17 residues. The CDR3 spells CATSRDLEGPGTYEQYF. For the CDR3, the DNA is TGTGCCACCAGCAGAGATCTTGAGGGTCCCGGAACCTACGAGCAGTACTTC.

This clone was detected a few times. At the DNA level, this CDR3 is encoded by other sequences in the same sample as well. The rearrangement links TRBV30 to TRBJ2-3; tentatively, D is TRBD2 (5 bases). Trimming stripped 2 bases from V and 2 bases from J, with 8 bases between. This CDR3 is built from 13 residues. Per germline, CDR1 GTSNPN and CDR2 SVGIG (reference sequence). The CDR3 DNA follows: TGTGCCTGGAGTAGCGGTTCCACAGATACGCAGTATTTT. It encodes CAWSSGSTDTQYF.

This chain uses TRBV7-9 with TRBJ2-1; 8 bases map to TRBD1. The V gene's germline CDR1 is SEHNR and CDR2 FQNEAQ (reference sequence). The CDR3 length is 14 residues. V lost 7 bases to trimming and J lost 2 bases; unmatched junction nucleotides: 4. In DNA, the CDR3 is TGTGCCAGCAAAACAGGGGGTGCCTACAATGAGCAGTTCTTC. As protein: CASKTGGAYNEQFF.

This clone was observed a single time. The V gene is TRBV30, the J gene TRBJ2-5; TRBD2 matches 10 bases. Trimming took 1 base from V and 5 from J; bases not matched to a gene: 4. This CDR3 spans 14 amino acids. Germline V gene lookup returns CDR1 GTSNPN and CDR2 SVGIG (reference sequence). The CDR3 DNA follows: TGTGCCTGGAGTGCTCTAGCGGGGGCGGAGACCCAGTACTTC. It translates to CAWSALAGAETQYF.

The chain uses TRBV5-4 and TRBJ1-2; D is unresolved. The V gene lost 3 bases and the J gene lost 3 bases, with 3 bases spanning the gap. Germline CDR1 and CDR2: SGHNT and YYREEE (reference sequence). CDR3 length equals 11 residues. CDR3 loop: CASSSDYGYTF. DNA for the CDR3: TGTGCCAGCAGCTCCGACTATGGCTACACCTTC.

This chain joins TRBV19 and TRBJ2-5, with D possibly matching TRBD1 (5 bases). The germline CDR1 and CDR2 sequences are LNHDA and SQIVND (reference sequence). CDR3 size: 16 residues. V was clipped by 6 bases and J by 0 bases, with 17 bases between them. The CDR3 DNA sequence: TGTGCCAGTAGCACGGCGGCAGGGTCGTACCAAGAGACCCAGTACTTC. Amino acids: CASSTAAGSYQETQYF.

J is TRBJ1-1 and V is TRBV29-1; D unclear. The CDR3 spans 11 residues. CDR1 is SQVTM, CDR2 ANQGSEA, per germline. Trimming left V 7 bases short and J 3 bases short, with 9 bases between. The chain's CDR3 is CSGVVDTEAFF. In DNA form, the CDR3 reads TGCAGCGGTGTGGTGGACACTGAAGCTTTCTTT.

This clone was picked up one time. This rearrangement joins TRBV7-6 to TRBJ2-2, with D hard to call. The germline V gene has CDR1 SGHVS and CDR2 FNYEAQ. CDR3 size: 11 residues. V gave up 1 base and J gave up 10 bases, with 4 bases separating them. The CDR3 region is CASSLGVELFF. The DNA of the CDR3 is TGTGCCAGCAGCTTAGGGGTGGAGCTGTTTTTT. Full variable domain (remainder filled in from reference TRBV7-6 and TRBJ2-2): GAGVSQSPRYKVTKRGQDVALRCDPISGHVSLYWYRQALGQGPEFLTYFNYEAQQDKSGLPNDRFSAERPEGSISTLTIQRTEQRDSAMYRCASSLGVELFFGEGSRLTVL.

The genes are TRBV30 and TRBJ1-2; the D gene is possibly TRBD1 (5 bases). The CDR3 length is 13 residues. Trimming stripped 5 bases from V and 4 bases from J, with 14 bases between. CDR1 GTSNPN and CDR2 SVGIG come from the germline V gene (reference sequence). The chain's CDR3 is CAWGQKTVYGYTF. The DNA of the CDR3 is TGTGCCTGGGGACAAAAGACGGTCTATGGCTACACCTTC.

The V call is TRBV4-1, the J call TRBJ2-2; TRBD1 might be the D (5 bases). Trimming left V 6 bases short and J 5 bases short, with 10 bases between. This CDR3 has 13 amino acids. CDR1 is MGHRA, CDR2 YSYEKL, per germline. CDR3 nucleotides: TGCGCCAGCAGTTACCAGGGTACCGGGGAGCTGTTTTTT. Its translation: CASSYQGTGELFF.

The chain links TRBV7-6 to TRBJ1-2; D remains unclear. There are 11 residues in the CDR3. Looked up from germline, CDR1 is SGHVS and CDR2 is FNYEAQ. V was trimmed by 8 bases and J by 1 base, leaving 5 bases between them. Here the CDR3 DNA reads TGTGCCAGCGGAAATAACTATGGCTACACCTTC. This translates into CASGNNYGYTF. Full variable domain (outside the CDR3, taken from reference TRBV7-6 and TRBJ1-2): GAGVSQSPRYKVTKRGQDVALRCDPISGHVSLYWYRQALGQGPEFLTYFNYEAQQDKSGLPNDRFSAERPEGSISTLTIQRTEQRDSAMYRCASGNNYGYTFGSGTRLTVV.

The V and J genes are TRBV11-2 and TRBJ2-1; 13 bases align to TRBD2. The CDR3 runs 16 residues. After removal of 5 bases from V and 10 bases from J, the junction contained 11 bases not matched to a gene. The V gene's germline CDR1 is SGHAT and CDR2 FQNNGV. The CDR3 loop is CASSLGLAGPNGEQFF. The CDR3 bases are TGTGCCAGCAGCCTGGGACTAGCGGGGCCCAATGGGGAGCAGTTCTTC.

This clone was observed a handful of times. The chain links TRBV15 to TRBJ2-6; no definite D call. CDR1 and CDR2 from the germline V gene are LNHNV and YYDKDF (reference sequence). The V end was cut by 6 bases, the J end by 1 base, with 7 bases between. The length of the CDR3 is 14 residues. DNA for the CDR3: TGTGCCACCAGAGGCTTGTCTGGGGCCAACGTCCTGACTTTC. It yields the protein CATRGLSGANVLTF.

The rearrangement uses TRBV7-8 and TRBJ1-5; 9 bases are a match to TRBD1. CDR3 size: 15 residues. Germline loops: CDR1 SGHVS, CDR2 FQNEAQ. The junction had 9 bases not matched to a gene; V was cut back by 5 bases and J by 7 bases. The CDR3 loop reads CASSPPGTGSQPQHF. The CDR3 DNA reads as TGTGCCAGCAGCCCTCCAGGGACAGGGAGCCAGCCCCAGCATTTT. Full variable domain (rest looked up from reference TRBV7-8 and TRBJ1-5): GAGVSQSPRYKVAKRGQDVALRCDPISGHVSLFWYQQALGQGPEFLTYFQNEAQLDKSGLPSDRFFAERPEGSVSTLKIQRTQQEDSAVYLCASSPPGTGSQPQHFGDGTRLSIL.

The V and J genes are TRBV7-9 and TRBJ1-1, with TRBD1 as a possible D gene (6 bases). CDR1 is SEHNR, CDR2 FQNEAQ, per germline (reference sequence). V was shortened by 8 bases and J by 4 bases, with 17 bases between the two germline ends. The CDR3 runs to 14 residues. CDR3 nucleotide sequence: TGTGCCAGCCTAAGTTCAGGGGAAGGCACTGAAGCTTTCTTT. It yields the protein CASLSSGEGTEAFF.